This T cell receptor (beta chain) emerged from a study of blood T cell repertoires in COVID-19. This clone was recorded only once. Profiling relied on immunoSEQ multiplex PCR, and the TCRdb table lists in-frame clones only, not all of them. There are around 330,000 clones in the sample; roughly 90% occur only once, and under 5% lies in the top ten. The CDR3 has 15 amino acids. V dropped 1 base and J dropped 4 bases, with 13 bases sitting between them. Germline V gene lookup returns CDR1 LGHNA and CDR2 YSLEER. V and J are TRBV4-3 and TRBJ1-1, with D unresolved. This TCR came from a woman between 45 and 60 years old with active or convalescent COVID-19. The source material was peripheral blood. The CDR3 bases are TGCGCCAGCAGCCAAGGAGGGTTTATGGGCACTGAAGCTTTCTTT. Its protein product is CASSQGGFMGTEAFF.